This is a list of T cell receptor beta chains from one sample in a study of shared clonotypes between healthy human individuals. Method: immunoSEQ multiplex PCR; TCRdb's copy keeps in-frame clones and lacks some. The table lists 950,000 to 1,100,000 clones, about 80% of them singletons. Sequenced material: memory CD4+ T cells sorted from blood. The origin of the receptors is a man aged 18 to 30 in good health. Both conserved end residues are part of each CDR3. The order of the fields is J gene, clone size, D gene, V gene, CDR3 DNA, CDR3 protein. A D gene is named only where the DNA matches it firmly. Only some rows state a clone size, as once, few, many or a class for expanded clones.

j_gene: TRBJ2-2; abundance: few; d_gene: TRBD1; v_gene: TRBV27; CDR3nt: TGTGCCAGCAGTTTGTGGTCAGGGGGCACCGGGGAGCTGTTTTTT; CDR3aa: CASSLWSGGTGELFF
j_gene: TRBJ2-1; abundance: -; d_gene: TRBD2; v_gene: TRBV14; CDR3nt: TGTGCCAGCAGCCAAGAAATGGGAGCGGGAGGCAGGAGAATCTACAATGAGCAGTTCTTC; CDR3aa: CASSQEMGAGGRRIYNEQFF
j_gene: TRBJ2-6; abundance: -; d_gene: TRBD2; v_gene: TRBV4-3; CDR3nt: TGCGCCAGCAGCCAGGCCGGACTAGCTGGGGCCAACGTCCTGACTTTC; CDR3aa: CASSQAGLAGANVLTF
j_gene: TRBJ1-2; abundance: -; d_gene: TRBD1; v_gene: TRBV5-1; CDR3nt: TGCGCCAGCAGCTTGAGTACAGGGGGCGGCTATGGCTACACCTTC; CDR3aa: CASSLSTGGGYGYTF
j_gene: TRBJ2-1; abundance: few; d_gene: -; v_gene: TRBV5-1; CDR3nt: TGCGCCAGCAGCTTACAAGGACTTAACAATGAGCAGTTCTTC; CDR3aa: CASSLQGLNNEQFF
j_gene: TRBJ2-1; abundance: few; d_gene: -; v_gene: TRBV29-1; CDR3nt: TGCAGCGTTGAGCGGGACTTATACAATGAGCAGTTCTTC; CDR3aa: CSVERDLYNEQFF
j_gene: TRBJ2-1; abundance: -; d_gene: -; v_gene: TRBV28; CDR3nt: TGTGCCAGCAGACAAGATAATGAGCAGTTCTTC; CDR3aa: CASRQDNEQFF
j_gene: TRBJ2-7; abundance: -; d_gene: -; v_gene: TRBV6-1; CDR3nt: TGTGCCAGCGCACTGGCCTCCTACGAGCAGTACTTC; CDR3aa: CASALASYEQYF
j_gene: TRBJ1-3; abundance: -; d_gene: -; v_gene: TRBV15; CDR3nt: TGTGCCACCAGCAGAGAGGGGGCAGCTGGAAACACCATATATTTT; CDR3aa: CATSREGAAGNTIYF
j_gene: TRBJ1-4; abundance: once; d_gene: -; v_gene: TRBV7-9; CDR3nt: TGTGCCAGCAGCTTAGCGGCAGGGGTTAATGAAAAACTGTTTTTT; CDR3aa: CASSLAAGVNEKLFF
j_gene: TRBJ2-2; abundance: -; d_gene: -; v_gene: TRBV7-6; CDR3nt: TGTGCCAGCAGCTTAGTTTTTAATGGCGGGGAGCTGTTTTTT; CDR3aa: CASSLVFNGGELFF
j_gene: TRBJ2-3; abundance: -; d_gene: -; v_gene: TRBV19; CDR3nt: TGTGCCAGTAGTCTTCAGGACGGATCCCGCACAGATACGCAGTATTTT; CDR3aa: CASSLQDGSRTDTQYF
j_gene: TRBJ1-2; abundance: -; d_gene: TRBD1; v_gene: TRBV7-9; CDR3nt: TGTGCCAGCAGCGCAGGCCGGGACAGGGAGGGCGGCTACACCTTC; CDR3aa: CASSAGRDREGGYTF
j_gene: TRBJ2-3; abundance: -; d_gene: TRBD2; v_gene: TRBV7-2; CDR3nt: TGTGCCAGCAGCGTCACTAGCGGGATGGGGGCAGATACGCAGTATTTT; CDR3aa: CASSVTSGMGADTQYF
j_gene: TRBJ2-6; abundance: many; d_gene: TRBD2; v_gene: TRBV6-5; CDR3nt: TGTGCCAGCAGTTACGCTGCGGGGGGATCCGGCGTCCTGACTTTC; CDR3aa: CASSYAAGGSGVLTF
j_gene: TRBJ1-2; abundance: -; d_gene: -; v_gene: TRBV30; CDR3nt: TGTGCCTGGAGTTCCCCGCGGGGGGTAATAGGTGGTTACACCTTC; CDR3aa: CAWSSPRGVIGGYTF
j_gene: TRBJ1-2; abundance: -; d_gene: -; v_gene: TRBV9; CDR3nt: TGTGCCAGCACCTCGACAGAAACTCTCTATGGCTACACCTTC; CDR3aa: CASTSTETLYGYTF
j_gene: TRBJ1-6; abundance: -; d_gene: -; v_gene: TRBV6-6; CDR3nt: TGTGCCAGCAGTTACGGGACCGGGAATTCACCCCTCCACTTT; CDR3aa: CASSYGTGNSPLHF
j_gene: TRBJ2-1; abundance: -; d_gene: -; v_gene: TRBV28; CDR3nt: TGTGCCACCCGTGTCAATGAGCAGTTCTTC; CDR3aa: CATRVNEQFF
j_gene: TRBJ2-3; abundance: once; d_gene: TRBD2; v_gene: TRBV6-5; CDR3nt: TGTGCCAGTGGACTAGGAGGCGATACGCAGTATTTT; CDR3aa: CASGLGGDTQYF
j_gene: TRBJ2-3; abundance: -; d_gene: TRBD1; v_gene: TRBV6-7; CDR3nt: TGTGCCAGCATACCCCGAAGGGGGCAGGTTACGCAGTATTTT; CDR3aa: CASIPRRGQVTQYF
j_gene: TRBJ2-7; abundance: once; d_gene: -; v_gene: TRBV11-3; CDR3nt: TGTGCCAGCAGAAAAGGACGTATGTTC; CDR3aa: CASRKGRMF
j_gene: TRBJ1-2; abundance: -; d_gene: -; v_gene: TRBV7-8; CDR3nt: TGTGCCAGCAGGGGGGGGAAGGGACAAGCTAACTATGGCTACACCTTC; CDR3aa: CASRGGKGQANYGYTF
j_gene: TRBJ1-1; abundance: -; d_gene: TRBD1; v_gene: TRBV27; CDR3nt: TGTGCCAGCAGTTTATACAGGGGTGGCACTGAAGCTTTCTTT; CDR3aa: CASSLYRGGTEAFF
j_gene: TRBJ2-7; abundance: -; d_gene: TRBD1; v_gene: TRBV6-5; CDR3nt: TGTGCCAGCAAAGCGGCAGGGGGCTCCTACGAGCAGTACTTC; CDR3aa: CASKAAGGSYEQYF
j_gene: TRBJ2-3; abundance: -; d_gene: -; v_gene: TRBV2; CDR3nt: TGTGCCAGCGCTTGGATATTGGGATCAGATACGCAGTATTTT; CDR3aa: CASAWILGSDTQYF
j_gene: TRBJ2-7; abundance: -; d_gene: TRBD2; v_gene: TRBV27; CDR3nt: TGTGCCAGCACCTCGGGACTACCCTCCTACGAGCAGTACTTC; CDR3aa: CASTSGLPSYEQYF
j_gene: TRBJ2-5; abundance: -; d_gene: TRBD2; v_gene: TRBV5-1; CDR3nt: TGCGCCAGCAGCTTGGCTGGCACTAGCGGACTCCAAGAGACCCAGTACTTC; CDR3aa: CASSLAGTSGLQETQYF
j_gene: TRBJ2-7; abundance: -; d_gene: -; v_gene: TRBV19; CDR3nt: TGTGCCAGTAGTGTGAGGGAAGGGTACGAGCAGTACTTC; CDR3aa: CASSVREGYEQYF
j_gene: TRBJ2-7; abundance: -; d_gene: -; v_gene: TRBV18; CDR3nt: TGTGCCAGCTCACGGGGCAGCTCCTTAGCCTACGAGCAGTACTTC; CDR3aa: CASSRGSSLAYEQYF
j_gene: TRBJ2-3; abundance: -; d_gene: TRBD2; v_gene: TRBV7-9; CDR3nt: TGTGCCAGCAGCCTGACTAGCGGCAGGGATACGCAGTATTTT; CDR3aa: CASSLTSGRDTQYF
j_gene: TRBJ2-1; abundance: -; d_gene: TRBD2; v_gene: TRBV19; CDR3nt: TGTGCCAGTAGTTCCCCGGGACTAGGGGACAATGAGCAGTTCTTC; CDR3aa: CASSSPGLGDNEQFF
j_gene: TRBJ1-4; abundance: -; d_gene: -; v_gene: TRBV6-5; CDR3nt: TGTGCCAGCAGTTCGAGACACGGGGCTGGTAATGAAAAACTGTTTTTT; CDR3aa: CASSSRHGAGNEKLFF
j_gene: TRBJ2-5; abundance: -; d_gene: TRBD2; v_gene: TRBV28; CDR3nt: TGTGCCAGCAGGCTTATAAAGACTAGCCGGGAGACCCAGTACTTC; CDR3aa: CASRLIKTSRETQYF
j_gene: TRBJ2-1; abundance: -; d_gene: -; v_gene: TRBV4-3; CDR3nt: TGCGCCAGCAGCCCCCAAGGGGGACTCCACAATGAGCAGTTCTTC; CDR3aa: CASSPQGGLHNEQFF
j_gene: TRBJ2-1; abundance: -; d_gene: TRBD2; v_gene: TRBV7-2; CDR3nt: TGTGCCAGCAGCTTAGGGACTAGCGGAAACAATGAGCAGTTCTTC; CDR3aa: CASSLGTSGNNEQFF
j_gene: TRBJ2-3; abundance: -; d_gene: -; v_gene: TRBV9; CDR3nt: TGTGCCAGCAGCGCCCGGGGCACAGATACGCAGTATTTT; CDR3aa: CASSARGTDTQYF
j_gene: TRBJ1-6; abundance: -; d_gene: -; v_gene: TRBV7-9; CDR3nt: TGTGCCAGCAGCTTTTCAGGACAGAATTCACCCCTCCACTTT; CDR3aa: CASSFSGQNSPLHF
j_gene: TRBJ1-2; abundance: -; d_gene: -; v_gene: TRBV28; CDR3nt: TGTGCCAGCAGTCTTTCAACCCTGGGGGCAGGGGATGGCTACACCTTC; CDR3aa: CASSLSTLGAGDGYTF
j_gene: TRBJ1-1; abundance: -; d_gene: TRBD1; v_gene: TRBV6-1; CDR3nt: TGTGCCAGCAGGGTAGACAGGGCCGCCACTGAAGCTTTCTTT; CDR3aa: CASRVDRAATEAFF
j_gene: TRBJ1-5; abundance: -; d_gene: -; v_gene: TRBV5-8; CDR3nt: TGTGCCAGCAGCTTGGCGAGCAATCAGCCCCAGCATTTT; CDR3aa: CASSLASNQPQHF
j_gene: TRBJ2-2; abundance: many; d_gene: -; v_gene: TRBV18; CDR3nt: TGTGCCAGCTCACCTGACACCGGGGAGCTGTTTTTT; CDR3aa: CASSPDTGELFF
j_gene: TRBJ1-1; abundance: few; d_gene: -; v_gene: TRBV7-2; CDR3nt: TGTGCCAGCAGCTTAGCATCGGGGAACACTGAAGCTTTCTTT; CDR3aa: CASSLASGNTEAFF
j_gene: TRBJ1-5; abundance: few; d_gene: TRBD1; v_gene: TRBV30; CDR3nt: TGTGCCTGGAGTGTGGGACAGGTCGGTCAGCCCCAGCATTTT; CDR3aa: CAWSVGQVGQPQHF
j_gene: TRBJ2-1; abundance: -; d_gene: -; v_gene: TRBV7-2; CDR3nt: TGTGCCAGCAGCTTAGAGCCTAGCCATGAGCAGTTCTTC; CDR3aa: CASSLEPSHEQFF
j_gene: TRBJ2-7; abundance: few; d_gene: TRBD2; v_gene: TRBV6-5; CDR3nt: TGTGCCAGCACTCGGGACTACCCTTCCTACGAGCAGTACTTC; CDR3aa: CASTRDYPSYEQYF
j_gene: TRBJ2-7; abundance: -; d_gene: TRBD2; v_gene: TRBV14; CDR3nt: TGTGCCAGCAGCCAAGATCCCCGGGAGGGAGCCTACGAGCAGTACTTC; CDR3aa: CASSQDPREGAYEQYF
j_gene: TRBJ1-1; abundance: once; d_gene: -; v_gene: TRBV6-1; CDR3nt: TGTGCCAGCAGTGAAGAAGAGTTCTGGACTGAAGCTTTCTTT; CDR3aa: CASSEEEFWTEAFF
j_gene: TRBJ2-1; abundance: -; d_gene: -; v_gene: TRBV7-9; CDR3nt: TGTGCCAGCAGCCCGGCCAATGAGCAGTTCTTC; CDR3aa: CASSPANEQFF
j_gene: TRBJ2-7; abundance: -; d_gene: -; v_gene: TRBV7-8; CDR3nt: TGTGCCAGCAGCGCCGGCTCCTACGAGCAGTACTTC; CDR3aa: CASSAGSYEQYF
j_gene: TRBJ1-2; abundance: -; d_gene: -; v_gene: TRBV30; CDR3nt: TGTGCCTGGAGATACGGGCAGCCTCCCCCTTATGGCTACACCTTC; CDR3aa: CAWRYGQPPPYGYTF